Detailed here is one T cell receptor (beta chain). The sample comes from a study of blood T cells in healthy people across ages. A second PCR of 7 to 11 cycles used a sample-barcoded 5' primer and a J-beta primer mix. TCRdb re-called the 5' RACE reads through MiXCR, storing one row per CDR3 protein. The sample has 750,000 to 850,000 distinct CDR3 sequences, around a quarter seen once. The CDR3 totals 16 residues. Germline V gene lookup returns CDR1 MDHEN and CDR2 SYDVKM. Trimming cost V 5 bases and J 8 bases; bases outside gene matches: 15. These data were also reused for a study on T cells of mothers and their children. That paper notes: Versus unrelated pairs, overlap was slightly higher in related mother-child pairs, without reaching significance.

The rearrangement links TRBV28 to TRBJ2-4; 7 nucleotides agree with TRBD2. This TCR was recovered from a boy younger than 18 in good health. Sequences were obtained from blood. The CDR3 loop reads CASSPLGEGPGYIQYF. The CDR3 bases are TGTGCCAGCAGTCCCCTGGGGGAGGGGCCAGGGTACATTCAGTACTTC.